This entry lists 11 T cell receptor beta chains sequenced from one sample in a study of CD8+CD57+ T cells in acquired aplastic anemia. CDR3 and TCR beta VDJ profiling relied on genomic DNA as the template. Via MiXCR, TCRdb re-called the reads, giving one row per CDR3 protein. The profile shows about 120,000 distinct CDR3 sequences, 58% of them singletons. Before being chosen for sequencing, patients had shown CD8+CD57+ cell expansion by flow cytometry. Sequenced: sorted CD4+, CD8+, or CD8+CD57+ T cells (not recorded which) from PBMCs. These receptors came from a human donor with aplastic anemia.

This chain links TRBV10-3 with TRBJ1-1; TRBD1 matches at 10 bases. V shed 6 bases, J shed 0 bases, and the junction held 4 bases outside the gene matches. Per the germline V gene, CDR1 is ENHRY and CDR2 is SYGVKD. This CDR3 is built from 15 residues. CDR3 residues: CAIRGQGTLNTEAFF. Written as DNA, the CDR3 is TGTGCCATCAGGGGACAGGGGACATTGAACACTGAAGCTTTCTTT.

CDR3 nucleotides: TGTGCCAGCAGTTACGGGGAAGGGGCCGGGGAGCTGTTTTTT. This codes for CASSYGEGAGELFF. V gene TRBV6-5 combines with J gene TRBJ2-2, with a weak D call TRBD1 (5 bases). This CDR3 contains 14 residues. The V end was cut by 2 bases, the J end by 6 bases, with 10 bases between. Germline lookup yields CDR1 MNHEY and CDR2 SVGAGI.

The V gene is TRBV10-3, the J gene TRBJ1-6; no clear D. V lost 10 bases to trimming and J lost 8 bases, with 12 bases between them. The length of the CDR3 is 12 residues. Germline V lookup: CDR1 ENHRY, CDR2 SYGVKD. The chain's CDR3 is CASRRVDSPLHF. The CDR3 coding sequence is TGTGCCAGCAGGAGGGTAGATTCACCCCTCCACTTT.

J is TRBJ2-3 and V is TRBV9; D not certain. CDR3 length: 12 amino acids. Trimming took 3 bases from V and 9 from J, leaving 11 bases between them. Germline-derived CDR1 and CDR2 are SGDLS and YYNGEE. CDR3 DNA: TGTGCCAGCAGCGGGGCTAGGAGAACGCAGTATTTT. It is translated as CASSGARRTQYF.

This clonotype was found many times. The chain has TRBV27 and TRBJ1-6, with D perhaps TRBD1 (5 bases). The length of the CDR3 is 12 residues. CDR1 MNHEY and CDR2 SMNVEV come from the germline V gene (reference sequence). V was pared by 8 bases and J by 10 bases, with 12 bases between. CDR3 in amino acids: CASRYGASPLHF. The CDR3, as DNA: TGTGCCAGCCGGTACGGGGCCTCACCCCTCCACTTT.

This clonotype came up once. The chain combines TRBV12-3 or TRBV12-4 with TRBJ2-1; D call uncertain. CDR3 length: 13 amino acids. Deletions cut 7 bases from V and 10 bases from J, with 17 bases between. CDR3 bases: TGTGCCAGCAACCTAGATGCACAATACGAGCAGTTCTTC. This codes for CASNLDAQYEQFF.

The CDR3 region is CAISESGPTNGQPQHF. CDR3 bases: TGTGCCATCAGTGAAAGTGGCCCGACTAATGGTCAGCCCCAGCATTTT. This chain joins TRBV10-3 and TRBJ1-5; D is uncertain. The V gene lost 3 bases and the J gene lost 6 bases, with 18 bases spanning the gap. Germline V lookup: CDR1 ENHRY, CDR2 SYGVKD. CDR3 length: 16 amino acids.

The chain recombines TRBV11-2 with TRBJ1-4; tentative D call: TRBD1 (5 bases). This CDR3 is built from 15 residues. The germline V gene encodes CDR1 SGHAT and CDR2 FQNNGV. Deletions cut 6 bases from V and 6 bases from J, with 17 bases between. The DNA of the CDR3 is TGTGCCAGCAGTCACTGGGGGAGGAGAGATGAAAAACTGTTTTTT. Amino acids: CASSHWGRRDEKLFF. Complete variable domain (other parts from reference TRBV11-2 and TRBJ1-4): EAGVAQSPRYKIIEKRQSVAFWCNPISGHATLYWYQQILGQGPKLLIQFQNNGVVDDSQLPKDRFSAERLKGVDSTLKIQPAKLEDSAVYLCASSHWGRRDEKLFFGSGTQLSVL.

This clonotype was counted at least ten times. The chain has TRBV5-6 and TRBJ2-7; 9 bases align to TRBD2. Looked up from germline, CDR1 is SGHDT and CDR2 is YYEEEE. This CDR3 contains 15 residues. V was pared by 4 bases and J by 5 bases, with 10 bases of the junction left unmatched. CDR3 loop: CASSPILAGSDEQYF. In DNA, the CDR3 is TGTGCCAGCAGCCCCATACTAGCGGGCTCAGACGAGCAGTACTTC.

V and J are TRBV29-1 and TRBJ2-5; maybe TRBD1 (5 bases). Germline lookup yields CDR1 SQVTM and CDR2 ANQGSEA. The V end lost 5 bases, the J end lost 5 bases, and 9 bases lay between the germline ends. The CDR3 runs 11 residues. The CDR3 spells CSVSGWETQYF. The CDR3 region has the DNA TGCAGCGTTTCAGGGTGGGAGACCCAGTACTTC.

The V and J genes are TRBV25-1 and TRBJ1-1; D may be TRBD1 (5 bases). Trimming removed 6 bases at V and 8 bases at J, with 16 bases between. The CDR3 sequence is 13 residues long. Germline CDR1 MGHDK, CDR2 SYGVNS. Here the CDR3 reads CASRGIASGEAFF. The CDR3 DNA sequence: TGTGCCAGCAGAGGAATAGCGTCAGGGGAAGCTTTCTTT.